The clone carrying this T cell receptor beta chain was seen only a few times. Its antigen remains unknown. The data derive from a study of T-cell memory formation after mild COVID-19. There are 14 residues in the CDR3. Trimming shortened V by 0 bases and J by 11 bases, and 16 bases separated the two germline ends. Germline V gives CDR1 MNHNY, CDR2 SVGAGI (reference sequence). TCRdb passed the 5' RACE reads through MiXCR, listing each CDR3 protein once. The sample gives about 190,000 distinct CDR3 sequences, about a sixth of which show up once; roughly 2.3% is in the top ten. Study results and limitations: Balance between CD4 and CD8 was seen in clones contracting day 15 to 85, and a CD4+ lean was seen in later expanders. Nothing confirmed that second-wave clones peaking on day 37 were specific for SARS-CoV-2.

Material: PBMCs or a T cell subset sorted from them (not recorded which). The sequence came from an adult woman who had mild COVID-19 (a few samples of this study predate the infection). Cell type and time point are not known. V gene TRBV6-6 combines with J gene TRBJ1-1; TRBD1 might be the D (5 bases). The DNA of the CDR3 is TGTGCCAGCAGTTACTCGTTGGGCAGGGAGTTGGCTTTCTTT. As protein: CASSYSLGRELAFF.